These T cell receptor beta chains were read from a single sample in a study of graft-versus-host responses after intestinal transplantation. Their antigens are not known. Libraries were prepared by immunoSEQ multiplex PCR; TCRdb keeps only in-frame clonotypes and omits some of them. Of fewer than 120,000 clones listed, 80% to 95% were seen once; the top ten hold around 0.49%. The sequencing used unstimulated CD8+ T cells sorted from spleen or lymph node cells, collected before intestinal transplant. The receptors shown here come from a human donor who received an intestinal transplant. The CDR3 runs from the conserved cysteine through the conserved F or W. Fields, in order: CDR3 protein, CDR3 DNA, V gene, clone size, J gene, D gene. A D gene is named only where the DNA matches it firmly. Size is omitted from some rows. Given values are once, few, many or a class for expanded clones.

CATNNMGTYEQYF | TGTGCCACCAACAATATGGGAACCTACGAGCAGTACTTC | TRBV15 | . | TRBJ2-7 | .
CASSLYSGSRTGELFF | TGTGCCAGCAGTTTGTATAGCGGTTCCAGGACCGGGGAGCTGTTTTTT | TRBV27 | . | TRBJ2-2 | .
CASSWRGLDPDTQYF | TGTGCCAGTAGTTGGCGGGGACTAGATCCAGATACGCAGTATTTT | TRBV19 | . | TRBJ2-3 | TRBD2
CASSIQTAGYEQYF | TGTGCCAGTAGTATTCAGACAGCGGGCTACGAGCAGTACTTC | TRBV19 | . | TRBJ2-7 | .
CASSLESDYEQYF | TGTGCCAGCAGCTTAGAGTCAGACTACGAGCAGTACTTC | TRBV5-4 | . | TRBJ2-7 | .
CASSPPLAPDTQYF | TGTGCCAGCAGCCCCCCCCTAGCCCCAGATACGCAGTATTTT | TRBV7-9 | . | TRBJ2-3 | .
CSVKDTHLDYGYTF | TGCAGCGTGAAGGACACTCATCTAGACTATGGCTACACCTTC | TRBV29-1 | . | TRBJ1-2 | .
CASSIGGTGEAFF | TGTGCCAGTAGTATCGGCGGCACAGGTGAAGCTTTCTTT | TRBV19 | few | TRBJ1-1 | .
CASSFFPLDSSTDTQYF | TGTGCCAGCAGTTTTTTCCCCCTGGACAGTAGCACAGATACGCAGTATTTT | TRBV27 | . | TRBJ2-3 | .
CASGRLLGSYNEQFF | TGTGCTAGTGGTCGGCTCTTAGGCTCCTACAATGAGCAGTTCTTC | TRBV12-5 | once | TRBJ2-1 | .
CASSPGDNSYEQYF | TGTGCCAGCTCACCGGGGGACAACTCCTACGAGCAGTACTTC | TRBV18 | . | TRBJ2-7 | .
CASSLRAQQETQYF | TGCGCCAGCAGCTTGAGAGCGCAACAAGAGACCCAGTACTTC | TRBV5-1 | . | TRBJ2-5 | .
CSVRGQGSPNEKLFF | TGCAGCGTTCGAGGGCAGGGAAGTCCTAATGAAAAACTGTTTTTT | TRBV29-1 | . | TRBJ1-4 | .
CASQEIVLRDTFLNTEAFF | TGTGCCAGTCAAGAAATAGTGCTCCGGGACACCTTCCTGAACACTGAAGCTTTCTTT | TRBV19 | . | TRBJ1-1 | .
CASSVGEGAPYNEQFF | TGTGCCAGCAGCGTAGGGGAAGGGGCCCCCTACAATGAGCAGTTCTTC | TRBV9 | . | TRBJ2-1 | .
CASSQRLGFDSSNEQYF | TGCGCCAGCAGCCAGAGACTAGGATTCGACTCCTCCAACGAGCAGTACTTC | TRBV4-1 | . | TRBJ2-7 | .
CASRTASEQYF | TGTGCCAGCAGGACCGCTAGCGAGCAGTACTTC | TRBV6-5 | once | TRBJ2-7 | .
CASSLGGSTGGLYNEQFF | TGTGCCAGCAGCTTAGGGGGGTCGACAGGGGGTCTTTACAATGAGCAGTTCTTC | TRBV11-2 | . | TRBJ2-1 | TRBD1
CASSMGQPNTEAFF | TGTGCCAGTAGTATGGGACAGCCGAACACTGAAGCTTTCTTT | TRBV19 | . | TRBJ1-1 | TRBD1